The table lists the clone carrying this T cell receptor (beta chain) with a count of one. Its antigen is unknown. This entry comes from a study of shared clonotypes between healthy human individuals. General study points: Some naive CD4 clonotypes, about 5%, turned up in common across four donors.

The CDR3 extends over 14 amino acids. Germline V gene lookup returns CDR1 SGHDT and CDR2 YYEEEE. V was clipped by 3 bases and J by 6 bases, with 15 bases between them. Execution of the assay was at deep level. Methods used by the authors: Because ImmunoSEQ provided only junction sequences with no quality scores, the filtering differed. Produced via immunoSEQ multiplex PCR; TCRdb's table is partial and in-frame only. Clonal size and the V and J genes are those of that table, whereas D and trimming came from the DNA. The sample includes 2 million to 2.5 million clones, around 95% of them seen just once.

This chain links TRBV5-6 with TRBJ2-5; D may be TRBD1 (6 bases). The sample comprised naive CD4+ T cells sorted from blood. Subset in this sample: CD45RA+ positively selected. The source of this sequence is a man aged 18 to 29 in good health. The CDR3 nucleotides read TGTGCCAGCAGCTCCCGGTACCAGGGGAAGACCCAGTACTTC. Its translation: CASSSRYQGKTQYF.